This T cell receptor beta chain appears in the sequencing data of a study of PD-1 blockade in classical Hodgkin lymphoma (dated by TCRdb to 2020 to 2021). Regarding the study in general: Nivolumab dosing was 3 mg/kg intravenously every 2 weeks, continuing until either disease progression or unacceptable toxicity. The study used CyTOF and TCR beta sequencing to define a peripheral blood immune signature of response to PD-1 blockade in classical Hodgkin lymphoma. What the research found in general, with its limitations: Newly diagnosed patients were reported to have lower baseline TCR diversity than healthy donors, and relapsed/refractory patients were reported to have lower baseline TCR diversity still. Trial patients with a complete response had baseline diversity similar to that of newly diagnosed patients, while partial responders and progressors had significantly lower diversity. Patients starting nivolumab less than 1 year after ASCT had lower diversity and were excluded from later analyses to avoid confounding by immune reconstitution. By C4D1, a significant rise was seen in CD4+ TCR diversity but not in CD8+ TCR diversity (p=0.0027 vs p=0.16), and the rise was most apparent among complete responders (p=0.02). Only a single clinical trial cohort was studied, and what caused the repertoire differences, possibly disease activity or prior therapy, remained undefined.

Concerning this clone itself: The antigen it binds to is not known. Base qualities are not at hand, and no much larger clone is one base apart.

In the paper's terms, the time point label means: cycle 1 day 1 (C1D1), immediately before nivolumab initiation. Every trial patient had relapsed after autologous stem cell transplantation, and cohorts A, B and C differed in prior brentuximab vedotin exposure. The trial cohort was composed of approximately 56 patients with relapsed/refractory classical Hodgkin lymphoma, for whom complete response, partial response or progressive disease was recorded as best overall response. In the multi-cohort phase II CheckMate 205 trial, trial patients received single-agent nivolumab. An independent review committee assessed best overall response by applying the 2007 International Working Group response criteria. PBMCs from the trial were collected at three points: immediately before nivolumab initiation (C1D1), and during therapy at cycle 2 day 1 and cycle 4 day 1. Peripheral blood was collected in 8 mL Vacutainer Cell Preparation Tubes, from which PBMCs were isolated by centrifugation and then cryopreserved.

The Qiagen DNeasy kit was used to extract genomic DNA from unsorted PBMCs and from the negatively selected CD4+ and CD8+ fractions. TCR beta CDR3 regions were subjected to amplification by immunoSEQ multiplex PCR with primers that anneal to V and J segments. A synthetic immune receptor repertoire was used to minimize amplification bias, and any residual bias was removed computationally once sequencing was done. As for how the authors treated the data: Repertoire diversity was quantified as the Shannon entropy index using custom Python scripts. Unsorted, CD4+ and CD8+ repertoires were examined separately, except in combined analyses, for which CD4+ and CD8+ sequences were merged in silico. A clone counted as expanded when the clone's frequency after treatment rose at least 2-fold relative to C1D1, and clones undetected at baseline were given a pseudocount of 0.5. Clones with 0 or 1 copy at C1D1 were classified as singleton clones, and clones with 2 or more copies were classified as non-singleton clones. By matching protein sequences in sorted samples from the same patient, clones expanded in unsorted samples were annotated as CD4+, CD8+ or unknown. Diversity changes from C1D1 to C4D1 were tested in paired samples using Wilcoxon tests. Entries here come from immuneACCESS through TCRdb and include only in-frame sequences with V and J called. Some clones fail to appear in such tables; in the studies checked, an unresolved V gene covers under half of the shortfall, and the cause of the remainder is unknown. That table gives V, J and clone size, and the DNA gave D and trimming. Recorded for this sample are 45,000 to 55,000 clones; 65% to 85% of them occurred a single time. Together, the top ten hold approximately 15% of the sample.

The CDR3 measures 14 amino acids from cysteine to valine. Only the CDR3 DNA stays, 42 bases, in frame from base 1. At the junction V is shortened by 2 bases and J by 3 bases, with 11 bases in between. Per the germline V gene, SGHAT is the CDR1 and FQNNGV is the CDR2. Recombination linked TRBV11-2 to TRBJ2-7; the D segment is perhaps TRBD1 or TRBD2, each sharing 5 matched bases. The sequencing here drew on peripheral blood mononuclear cells (PBMCs), taken at baseline. The clonotype comes from a human donor with classical Hodgkin lymphoma. The CDR3 protein sequence reads: CASSLWDPNYEQYV. The sequenced DNA: TGTGCCAGCAGCTTATGGGACCCGAACTACGAGCAGTACGTC.